These T cell receptor beta chains were read from a single sample in a study of technical replicates of blood from a few donors. Produced via immunoSEQ multiplex PCR; TCRdb's table is partial and in-frame only. The sample yields under 80,000 clones, roughly nine tenths seen once. Sequenced sample: PBMCs. These receptors originate from a human donor in good health. Some clones in this sample may be carry-over from other donors' samples. Each CDR3 is given with its conserved first and last residue. A D gene is named only where the DNA matches it firmly. Some rows have no size entry. The others give once, few or many, or a class for an expanded clone.

V	J	D	size	DNA	CDR3
TRBV5-4	TRBJ2-3	-	-	TGTGCCAGCAGCTTGGGACAGTCTAGCACAGATACGCAGTATTTT	CASSLGQSSTDTQYF
TRBV29-1	TRBJ1-2	TRBD1	-	TGCAGCGTTAGAGGGGGCCCTTACTATGGCTACACCTTC	CSVRGGPYYGYTF
TRBV4-3	TRBJ1-2	-	-	TGCGCCAGCAGCCAAGATCAGGGAAACTATGGCTACACCTTC	CASSQDQGNYGYTF
TRBV6-1	TRBJ2-3	-	once	TGTGCCAGCACGAGCACAGATACGCAGTATTTT	CASTSTDTQYF
TRBV27	TRBJ1-6	TRBD1	-	TGTGCCAGCAGTCCAGGGACAGGGAACTCCTATAATTCACCCCTCCACTTT	CASSPGTGNSYNSPLHF
TRBV7-2	TRBJ1-5	-	-	TGTGCCAGCAGCTATCCGGGAGCATATCAGCCCCAGCATTTT	CASSYPGAYQPQHF
TRBV6-5	TRBJ2-7	TRBD2	-	TGTGCCAGCAGTTACCAGCGGGGCTCCTACGAGCAGTACTTC	CASSYQRGSYEQYF
TRBV4-2	TRBJ1-5	-	-	TGTGCCAGCAGCCAAGACTCCAATCAGCCCCAGCATTTT	CASSQDSNQPQHF
TRBV7-6	TRBJ2-1	TRBD2	-	TGTGCCAGCAGCTTAGTAGCGGGGAGCGACAATGAGCAGTTCTTC	CASSLVAGSDNEQFF
TRBV7-2	TRBJ1-2	TRBD1	-	TGTGCCAGCAGCTTAGCGACAGGGGGGGACTTTGCAGGAACCTTC	CASSLATGGDFAGTF
TRBV18	TRBJ2-5	-	-	TGTGCCAGCTCAACCTTTCCGGGACAAGAGACCCAGTACTTC	CASSTFPGQETQYF
TRBV10-3	TRBJ2-7	TRBD2	-	TGTGCCATCAGTGAGCCGACTAGCGGGATAAGAGAGCAGTACTTC	CAISEPTSGIREQYF
TRBV4-1	TRBJ2-7	TRBD2	-	TGCGCCAGCAGCCAAGGGATCGTATGGCGGGGGAACTACGAGCAGTACTTC	CASSQGIVWRGNYEQYF
TRBV30	TRBJ2-3	-	-	TGTGCCTGGAGTGGGGTAGCGGGACAGACAGATACGCAGTATTTT	CAWSGVAGQTDTQYF
TRBV7-7	TRBJ1-3	-	-	TGTGCCAGCAGCTCGGGGACAGGAAACACCATATATTTT	CASSSGTGNTIYF
TRBV2	TRBJ2-5	-	-	TGTGCCAGCAGTATGGGCAGGGTCGAGGCCCAGTACTTC	CASSMGRVEAQYF
TRBV18	TRBJ2-1	TRBD1	-	TGTGCCAGCTCACCACCGCGGGACAGGGATGAGCAGTTCTTC	CASSPPRDRDEQFF
TRBV7-9	TRBJ1-2	TRBD1	-	TGTGCCAGCAGCCCGGGACAGAGCCCTAACTATGGCTACACCTTC	CASSPGQSPNYGYTF
TRBV18	TRBJ2-1	TRBD2	-	TGTGCCAGCTCACCATTGTTAGCGGGAGCCTACAATGAGCAGTTCTTC	CASSPLLAGAYNEQFF
TRBV7-9	TRBJ2-7	TRBD2	-	TGTGCCAGCAGCCTAGCGGGAGGGGCGGCTTACGAGCAGTACTTC	CASSLAGGAAYEQYF
TRBV7-9	TRBJ2-7	TRBD2	-	TGTGCCAGCAGCTTAGTACTAGCGGGGGGCGAGCAGTACTTC	CASSLVLAGGEQYF
TRBV14	TRBJ2-1	TRBD2	-	TGTGCCAGCAGCCAAGAGTTATCTAGCGGCAAAAATGAGCAGTTCTTC	CASSQELSSGKNEQFF
TRBV4-1	TRBJ1-1	-	once	TGCGCCAGCAGCCAAGGGCAGGGAGGGGTGAACACTGAAGCTTTCTTT	CASSQGQGGVNTEAFF
TRBV6-5	TRBJ2-7	TRBD1	once	TGTGCCAGCAGTTACGGGCAGGGGGTCCCCTACGAGCAGTACTTC	CASSYGQGVPYEQYF
TRBV7-9	TRBJ1-4	-	-	TGTGCCAGCAGCACCTCCGACAGCACTAATGAAAAACTGTTTTTT	CASSTSDSTNEKLFF
TRBV7-9	TRBJ1-3	-	-	TGTGCCAGCAGCTTAGAATACTTACGCTCTGGAAACACCATATATTTT	CASSLEYLRSGNTIYF
TRBV9	TRBJ1-2	TRBD1	-	TGTGCCAGCAGCGAAGGGACAGTCAGAGCGTATGGCTACACCTTC	CASSEGTVRAYGYTF